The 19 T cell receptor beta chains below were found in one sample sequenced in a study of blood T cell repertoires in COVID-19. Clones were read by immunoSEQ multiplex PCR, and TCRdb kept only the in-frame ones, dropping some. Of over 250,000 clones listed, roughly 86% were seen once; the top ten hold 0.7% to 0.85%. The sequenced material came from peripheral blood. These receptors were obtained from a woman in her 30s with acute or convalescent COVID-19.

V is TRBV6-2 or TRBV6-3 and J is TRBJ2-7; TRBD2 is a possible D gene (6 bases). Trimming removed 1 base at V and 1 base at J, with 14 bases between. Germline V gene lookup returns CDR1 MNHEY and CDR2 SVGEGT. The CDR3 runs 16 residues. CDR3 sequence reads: CASSYFAGGASYEQYF. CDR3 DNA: TGTGCCAGCAGTTACTTTGCGGGCGGGGCATCCTACGAGCAGTACTTC.

CDR3 nucleotides: TGTGCCAGTAGTATCCAAACAGGGCTCGGGGAGCTGTTTTTT. Its translation is CASSIQTGLGELFF. The chain uses TRBV19 and TRBJ2-2; possible D gene TRBD1, 6 bases. This CDR3 is 14 amino acids long. CDR1 and CDR2 (germline): LNHDA, SQIVND (reference sequence). V dropped 3 bases and J dropped 7 bases, with 12 bases sitting between them. The whole variable domain, remainder taken from reference TRBV19 and TRBJ2-2, is DGGITQSPKYLFRKEGQNVTLSCEQNLNHDAMYWYRQDPGQGLRLIYYSQIVNDFQKGDIAEGYSVSREKKESFPLTVTSAQKNPTAFYLCASSIQTGLGELFFGEGSRLTVL.

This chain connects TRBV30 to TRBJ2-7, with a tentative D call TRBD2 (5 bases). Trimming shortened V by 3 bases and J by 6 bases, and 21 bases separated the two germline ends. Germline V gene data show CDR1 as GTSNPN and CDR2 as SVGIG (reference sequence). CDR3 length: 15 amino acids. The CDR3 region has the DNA TGTGCCTGGAGGGCTCCTCCCCCCTATGGGAGCGAGCAGTACTTC. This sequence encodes CAWRAPPPYGSEQYF.

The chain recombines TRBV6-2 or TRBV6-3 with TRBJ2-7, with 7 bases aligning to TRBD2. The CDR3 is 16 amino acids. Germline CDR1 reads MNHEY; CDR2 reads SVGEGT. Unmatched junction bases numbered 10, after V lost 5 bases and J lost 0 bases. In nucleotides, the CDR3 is TGTGCCAGCAGTGGAGACCCTAGCGGCGTCTCCTACGAGCAGTACTTC. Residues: CASSGDPSGVSYEQYF.

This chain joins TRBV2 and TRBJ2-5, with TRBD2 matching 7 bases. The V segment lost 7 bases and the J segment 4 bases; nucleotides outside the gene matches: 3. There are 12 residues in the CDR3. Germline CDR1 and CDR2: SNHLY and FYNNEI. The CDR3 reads CASTSGGETQYF. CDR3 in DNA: TGTGCCAGCACCTCGGGAGGAGAGACCCAGTACTTC.

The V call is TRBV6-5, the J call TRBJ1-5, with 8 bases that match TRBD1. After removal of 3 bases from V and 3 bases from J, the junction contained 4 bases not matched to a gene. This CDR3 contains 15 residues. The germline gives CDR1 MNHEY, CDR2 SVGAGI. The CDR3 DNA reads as TGTGCCAGCAGTTATTCAGGGGGCGACAATCAGCCCCAGCATTTT. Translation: CASSYSGGDNQPQHF.

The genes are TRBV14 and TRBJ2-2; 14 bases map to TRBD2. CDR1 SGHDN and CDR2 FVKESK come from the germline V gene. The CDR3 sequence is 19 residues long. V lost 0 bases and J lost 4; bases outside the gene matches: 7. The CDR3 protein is CASSQESRLAGGVTGELFF. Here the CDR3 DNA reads TGTGCCAGCAGCCAAGAATCACGACTAGCGGGAGGGGTCACCGGGGAGCTGTTTTTT.

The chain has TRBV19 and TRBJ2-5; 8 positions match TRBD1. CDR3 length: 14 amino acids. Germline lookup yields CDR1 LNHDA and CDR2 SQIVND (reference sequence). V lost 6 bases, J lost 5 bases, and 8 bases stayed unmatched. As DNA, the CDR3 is TGTGCCAGTAGCTATGACAGGGGATATGAGACCCAGTACTTC. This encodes CASSYDRGYETQYF.

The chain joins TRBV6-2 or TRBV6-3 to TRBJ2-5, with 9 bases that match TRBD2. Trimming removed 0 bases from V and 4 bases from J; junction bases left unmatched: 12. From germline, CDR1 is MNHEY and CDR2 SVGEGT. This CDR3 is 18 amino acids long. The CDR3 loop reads CASSYSGSGRRVGETQYF. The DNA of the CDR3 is TGTGCCAGCAGTTACTCCGGTAGCGGGAGACGCGTGGGAGAGACCCAGTACTTC.

The CDR3 protein is CAPWPGGWATLAKNIQYF. The DNA for the CDR3 is TGTGCCCCATGGCCCGGGGGTTGGGCGACTCTAGCCAAAAACATTCAGTACTTC. This chain joins TRBV24-1 and TRBJ2-4; D perhaps matches TRBD2 (6 bases). With 12 bases removed from V and 0 bases from J, the gap between germline ends came to 26 bases. Germline V gene data show CDR1 as KGHDR and CDR2 as SFDVKD. The CDR3 loop spans 18 amino acids.

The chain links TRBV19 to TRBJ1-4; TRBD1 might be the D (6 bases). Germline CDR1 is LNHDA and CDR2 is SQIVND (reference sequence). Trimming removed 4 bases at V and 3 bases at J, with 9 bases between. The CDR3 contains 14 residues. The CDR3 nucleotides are TGTGCCAGTAGTACAAGGACAGCTAATGAAAAACTGTTTTTT. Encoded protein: CASSTRTANEKLFF.

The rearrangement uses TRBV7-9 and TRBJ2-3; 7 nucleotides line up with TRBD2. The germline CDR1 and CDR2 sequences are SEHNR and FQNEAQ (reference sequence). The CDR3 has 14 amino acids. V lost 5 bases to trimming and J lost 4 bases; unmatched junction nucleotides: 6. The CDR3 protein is CASSHTSDPDTQYF. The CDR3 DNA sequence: TGTGCCAGCAGCCACACTAGCGACCCAGATACGCAGTATTTT.

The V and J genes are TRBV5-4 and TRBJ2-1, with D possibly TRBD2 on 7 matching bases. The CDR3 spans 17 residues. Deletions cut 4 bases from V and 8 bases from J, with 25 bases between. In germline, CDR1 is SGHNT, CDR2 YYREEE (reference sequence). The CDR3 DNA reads TGTGCCAGCAGCACAGGATCCGGGGGGCTCACTAGGGATGAGCAGTTCTTC. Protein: CASSTGSGGLTRDEQFF.

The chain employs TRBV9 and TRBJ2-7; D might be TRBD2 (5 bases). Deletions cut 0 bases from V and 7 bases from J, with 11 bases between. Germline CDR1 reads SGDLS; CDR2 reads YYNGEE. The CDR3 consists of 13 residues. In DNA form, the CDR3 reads TGTGCCAGCAGCGTAGCCCTGTCGGGGGAGCAGTACTTC. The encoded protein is CASSVALSGEQYF.

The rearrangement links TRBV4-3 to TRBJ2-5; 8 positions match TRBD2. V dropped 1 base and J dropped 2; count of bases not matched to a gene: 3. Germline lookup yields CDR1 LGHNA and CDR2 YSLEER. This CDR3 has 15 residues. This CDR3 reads CASSQVSGGQETQYF. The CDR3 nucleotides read TGCGCCAGCAGCCAAGTCAGCGGGGGTCAAGAGACCCAGTACTTC.

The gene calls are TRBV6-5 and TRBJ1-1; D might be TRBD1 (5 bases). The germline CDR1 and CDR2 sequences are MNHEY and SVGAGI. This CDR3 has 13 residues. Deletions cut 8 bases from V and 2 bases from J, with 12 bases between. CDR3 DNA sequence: TGTGCCAGCCATCGAACAGGAAACACTGAAGCTTTCTTT. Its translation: CASHRTGNTEAFF.

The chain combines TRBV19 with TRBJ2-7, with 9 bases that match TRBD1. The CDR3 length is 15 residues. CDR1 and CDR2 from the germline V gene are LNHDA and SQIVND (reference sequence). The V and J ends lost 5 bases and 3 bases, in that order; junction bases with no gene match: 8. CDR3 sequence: CASSHRQGGDYEQYF. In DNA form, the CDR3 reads TGTGCCAGTAGTCACCGACAGGGGGGGGACTACGAGCAGTACTTC.

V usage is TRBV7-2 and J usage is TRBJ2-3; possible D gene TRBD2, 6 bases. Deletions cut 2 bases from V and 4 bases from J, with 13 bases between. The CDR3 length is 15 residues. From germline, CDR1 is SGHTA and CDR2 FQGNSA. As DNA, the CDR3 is TGTGCCAGCAGCTTATCCCTAGCGAGGTCAGATACGCAGTATTTT. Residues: CASSLSLARSDTQYF.

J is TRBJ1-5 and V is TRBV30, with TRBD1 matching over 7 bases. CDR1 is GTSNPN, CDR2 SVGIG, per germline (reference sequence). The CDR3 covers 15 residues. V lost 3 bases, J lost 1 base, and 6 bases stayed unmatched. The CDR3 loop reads CAWRLRRGSNQPQHF. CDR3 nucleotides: TGTGCCTGGAGGTTGCGCAGGGGGAGCAATCAGCCCCAGCATTTT.